The clone carrying this T cell receptor (beta chain) was seen a few times. Its antigen is undetermined. This sample is drawn from a study of T cell responses to AZD1222 COVID-19 vaccine. Assay used: immunoSEQ multiplex PCR; TCRdb lists only in-frame clones, some missing. The table shows 110,000 to 150,000 clones, with around 90% occurring only once. Regarding the study as a whole: Repertoire sampling occurred only after the peak T cell response. As reported, nearly half of all spike-specific TCRs target variant regions that are unmutated. The CD4 TCRs associated with vaccination extended across spike and predominated at 160-218 and 743-854.

Trimming shortened V by 0 bases and J by 2 bases, and 14 bases separated the two germline ends. Germline lookup yields CDR1 MNHEY and CDR2 SVGAGI. This CDR3 comprises 16 residues. The chain uses TRBV6-5 and TRBJ2-7; a possible D gene is TRBD2 (6 bases). This receptor was identified in an adult who received the AZD1222 COVID-19 vaccine. Sequenced here: peripheral blood, sampled 28 days after the second AZD1222 dose. CDR3 in amino acids: CASSYSGDLVPYEQYF. CDR3 sequence (DNA): TGTGCCAGCAGTTACTCAGGGGACTTAGTTCCCTACGAGCAGTACTTC.